One sample yielded the 18 T cell receptor beta chains listed below, sequenced in a study of cytomegalovirus exposure and HLA in healthy donors. The PCR ran on 60 Vbeta and 13 Jbeta primers. The table came from immunoSEQ multiplex PCR; TCRdb's copy has only in-frame clones and leaves some out. The top ten clones hold 3% to 4% of a sample with under 150,000 clones, about 80% of them seen once. The sample comprised PBMCs. Receptors originate from a woman aged 40 to 50 in good health and CMV-seronegative.

J is TRBJ2-3 and V is TRBV7-9; tentatively, D is TRBD2 (5 bases). Germline CDR1 is SEHNR and CDR2 is FQNEAQ (reference sequence). V was shortened by 5 bases and J by 2 bases, with 14 bases between the two germline ends. The CDR3 has 15 amino acids. The DNA for the CDR3 is TGTGCCAGCAGCCTCACTAGTAGCTACACAGATACGCAGTATTTT. As protein: CASSLTSSYTDTQYF.

The V and J genes are TRBV6-5 and TRBJ1-1, with unresolved D. The CDR3 consists of 15 residues. Germline-derived CDR1 and CDR2 are MNHEY and SVGAGI. Trimming removed 0 bases at V and 2 bases at J, with 10 bases between. The CDR3 spells CASSYSVEGNTEAFF. As DNA, the CDR3 is TGTGCCAGCAGTTACTCGGTGGAGGGAAACACTGAAGCTTTCTTT.

The CDR3 DNA sequence: TGTGCCAGCAGCTCTTCGGGCGGGAGGGCCCTTGAGCAGTACTTC. The encoded protein is CASSSSGGRALEQYF. The V call is TRBV7-6, the J call TRBJ2-7; 9 bases are a match to TRBD2. Germline V CDR1 and CDR2: SGHVS, FNYEAQ. Trimming cost V 4 bases and J 7 bases; bases outside gene matches: 11. The CDR3 extends over 15 amino acids.

This clone was recorded only once. The chain employs TRBV14 and TRBJ2-5, with 15 nucleotides matching TRBD2. The CDR3 contains 18 residues. In germline, CDR1 is SGHDN, CDR2 FVKESK. Unmatched junction bases numbered 12, after V lost 5 bases and J lost 5 bases. This CDR3 reads CASSKPGLAGGSRETQYF. CDR3 bases: TGTGCCAGCAGCAAACCGGGACTAGCGGGGGGATCGCGGGAGACCCAGTACTTC.

V gene TRBV5-1 combines with J gene TRBJ2-1; a possible D gene is TRBD2 (6 bases). The CDR3 sequence is 10 residues long. V dropped 7 bases and J dropped 7 bases, with 6 bases sitting between them. Germline V CDR1 and CDR2: SGHRS, YFSETQ. The CDR3 DNA sequence: TGCGCCAGCGGGGGGAATGAGCAGTTCTTC. This codes for CASGGNEQFF. The variable domain in full, with the rest retrieved from reference TRBV5-1 and TRBJ2-1, is KAGVTQTPRYLIKTRGQQVTLSCSPISGHRSVSWYQQTPGQGLQFLFEYFSETQRNKGNFPGRFSGRQFSNSRSEMNVSTLELGDSALYLCASGGNEQFFGPGTRLTVL.

The rearrangement uses TRBV19 and TRBJ1-1; TRBD1 agrees at 8 bases. The ends lost 7 bases at V and 4 bases at J; junction bases unmatched: 11. Germline V gene lookup returns CDR1 LNHDA and CDR2 SQIVND (reference sequence). The CDR3 contains 15 residues. CDR3 loop: CASTFGAGGVTEAFF. Written as DNA, the CDR3 is TGTGCCAGTACTTTCGGAGCAGGGGGCGTCACTGAAGCTTTCTTT.

V usage is TRBV6-1 and J usage is TRBJ2-5, with 10 bases matching TRBD1. Germline CDR1 is MNHNS and CDR2 is SASEGT. With V trimmed by 0 bases and J by 4 bases, 2 bases remained unmatched. The CDR3 runs 15 residues. CDR3 nucleotide sequence: TGTGCCAGCAGTGAAGCCGGGACAGGGGCAGAGACCCAGTACTTC. Protein product: CASSEAGTGAETQYF.

This clone appeared a single time. This sequence joins TRBV29-1 and TRBJ2-2; possible D gene TRBD2, 7 bases. Deletions cut 0 bases from V and 6 bases from J, with 14 bases between. The CDR3 loop spans 15 amino acids. Germline V gene lookup returns CDR1 SQVTM and CDR2 ANQGSEA. The CDR3 bases are TGCAGCGTTGAAGAGGGGGGGACAATGGCCGGGGAGCTGTTTTTT. Its translation: CSVEEGGTMAGELFF.

The gene calls are TRBV14 and TRBJ2-3; D perhaps matches TRBD1 (5 bases). V dropped 4 bases and J dropped 0 bases, with 11 bases sitting between them. Germline V gene data show CDR1 as SGHDN and CDR2 as FVKESK. This CDR3 spans 15 amino acids. The CDR3 reads CASSRSGMSTDTQYF. CDR3 DNA: TGTGCCAGCAGCCGTTCAGGGATGAGCACAGATACGCAGTATTTT.

V gene TRBV5-1 combines with J gene TRBJ2-3; TRBD2 aligns across 7 bases. The CDR3 covers 18 residues. CDR1 is SGHRS and CDR2 is YFSETQ in the germline V gene. With 0 bases clipped from V and 3 bases from J, the junction kept 13 bases outside the gene matches. CDR3 nucleotide sequence: TGCGCCAGCAGCTTGGAGGGCGGCGGCGGGAGAGGAACAGATACGCAGTATTTT. This gives the protein CASSLEGGGGRGTDTQYF. The variable domain in full, completed from reference TRBV5-1 and TRBJ2-3, reads KAGVTQTPRYLIKTRGQQVTLSCSPISGHRSVSWYQQTPGQGLQFLFEYFSETQRNKGNFPGRFSGRQFSNSRSEMNVSTLELGDSALYLCASSLEGGGGRGTDTQYFGPGTRLTVL.

The chain couples TRBV5-1 to TRBJ2-1, with D possibly matching TRBD1 (6 bases). The CDR3 runs to 15 residues. The germline CDR1 and CDR2 sequences are SGHRS and YFSETQ. With 1 base removed from V and 5 bases from J, the gap between germline ends came to 13 bases. The CDR3 DNA reads as TGCGCCAGCAGCTTGATGGACACAGGGAACAATGAGCAGTTCTTC. Translated, it gives CASSLMDTGNNEQFF.

The rearrangement joins TRBV5-1 to TRBJ2-5, with a weak D call TRBD2 (5 bases). The end of the DNA fits TRBJ2-7 better, so the J call may be wrong. The germline V gene encodes CDR1 SGHRS and CDR2 YFSETQ. The CDR3 covers 15 residues. The CDR3 protein is CASSLVSGVLGEQYF. Written as DNA, the CDR3 is TGCGCCAGCAGCTTGGTATCCGGGGTCCTGGGCGAGCAGTACTTC.

The rearrangement uses TRBV2 and TRBJ2-1, with 8 bases aligning to TRBD1. Looked up from germline, CDR1 is SNHLY and CDR2 is FYNNEI. CDR3 size: 15 residues. Trimming at V came to 8 bases and at J to 0 bases, leaving 6 bases not matched to a gene. The CDR3: CASGRTGGSYNEQFF. The CDR3 DNA sequence: TGTGCCAGCGGGAGAACAGGGGGCTCCTACAATGAGCAGTTCTTC.

The V call is TRBV19, the J call TRBJ2-7; TRBD1 agrees at 12 bases. V dropped 7 bases and J dropped 6; count of bases not matched to a gene: 7. The CDR3 consists of 14 residues. The germline gives CDR1 LNHDA, CDR2 SQIVND (reference sequence). Written as DNA, the CDR3 is TGTGCCAGTATGAACCCGGGACAGGGGGCCGAGCAGTACTTC. Its protein is CASMNPGQGAEQYF. Drawing the rest from reference TRBV19 and TRBJ2-7, the complete variable domain is DGGITQSPKYLFRKEGQNVTLSCEQNLNHDAMYWYRQDPGQGLRLIYYSQIVNDFQKGDIAEGYSVSREKKESFPLTVTSAQKNPTAFYLCASMNPGQGAEQYFGPGTRLTVT.

V usage is TRBV7-2 and J usage is TRBJ1-2, with D hard to call. V was pared by 5 bases and J by 2 bases, with 15 bases between. Per germline, CDR1 SGHTA and CDR2 FQGNSA. CDR3 length equals 15 residues. The CDR3 DNA sequence: TGTGCCAGCAGCCCCGCGGGCCTCGCAAACTATGGCTACACCTTC. Amino acid sequence: CASSPAGLANYGYTF.

CDR3 residues: CASSQEAGGTNEKLFF. For the CDR3, the DNA is TGCGCCAGCAGCCAAGAGGCGGGGGGGACTAATGAAAAACTGTTTTTT. V and J are TRBV4-3 and TRBJ1-4; D possibly corresponds to TRBD1 (5 bases). V shed 0 bases and J shed 2 bases, with 10 bases lying between them. The CDR3 runs to 16 residues. Germline V gives CDR1 LGHNA, CDR2 YSLEER.

The chain couples TRBV9 to TRBJ2-2; 8 bases are shared with TRBD1. Germline V CDR1 and CDR2: SGDLS, YYNGEE. The CDR3 spans 14 residues. With V trimmed by 3 bases and J by 6 bases, 4 bases remained unmatched. CDR3 in DNA: TGTGCCAGCAGCGAGAGGACAGGGCCCGGGGAGCTGTTTTTT. Encoded protein: CASSERTGPGELFF.

The chain employs TRBV7-6 and TRBJ2-5; D possibly corresponds to TRBD2 (6 bases). This CDR3 has 16 residues. Looked up from germline, CDR1 is SGHVS and CDR2 is FNYEAQ. Trimming cost V 5 bases and J 4 bases, with 20 bases left between them. This CDR3 is CASSPRTSSRRETQYF. CDR3 in DNA: TGTGCCAGCAGCCCCCGCACTAGCTCCCGTCGAGAGACCCAGTACTTC.